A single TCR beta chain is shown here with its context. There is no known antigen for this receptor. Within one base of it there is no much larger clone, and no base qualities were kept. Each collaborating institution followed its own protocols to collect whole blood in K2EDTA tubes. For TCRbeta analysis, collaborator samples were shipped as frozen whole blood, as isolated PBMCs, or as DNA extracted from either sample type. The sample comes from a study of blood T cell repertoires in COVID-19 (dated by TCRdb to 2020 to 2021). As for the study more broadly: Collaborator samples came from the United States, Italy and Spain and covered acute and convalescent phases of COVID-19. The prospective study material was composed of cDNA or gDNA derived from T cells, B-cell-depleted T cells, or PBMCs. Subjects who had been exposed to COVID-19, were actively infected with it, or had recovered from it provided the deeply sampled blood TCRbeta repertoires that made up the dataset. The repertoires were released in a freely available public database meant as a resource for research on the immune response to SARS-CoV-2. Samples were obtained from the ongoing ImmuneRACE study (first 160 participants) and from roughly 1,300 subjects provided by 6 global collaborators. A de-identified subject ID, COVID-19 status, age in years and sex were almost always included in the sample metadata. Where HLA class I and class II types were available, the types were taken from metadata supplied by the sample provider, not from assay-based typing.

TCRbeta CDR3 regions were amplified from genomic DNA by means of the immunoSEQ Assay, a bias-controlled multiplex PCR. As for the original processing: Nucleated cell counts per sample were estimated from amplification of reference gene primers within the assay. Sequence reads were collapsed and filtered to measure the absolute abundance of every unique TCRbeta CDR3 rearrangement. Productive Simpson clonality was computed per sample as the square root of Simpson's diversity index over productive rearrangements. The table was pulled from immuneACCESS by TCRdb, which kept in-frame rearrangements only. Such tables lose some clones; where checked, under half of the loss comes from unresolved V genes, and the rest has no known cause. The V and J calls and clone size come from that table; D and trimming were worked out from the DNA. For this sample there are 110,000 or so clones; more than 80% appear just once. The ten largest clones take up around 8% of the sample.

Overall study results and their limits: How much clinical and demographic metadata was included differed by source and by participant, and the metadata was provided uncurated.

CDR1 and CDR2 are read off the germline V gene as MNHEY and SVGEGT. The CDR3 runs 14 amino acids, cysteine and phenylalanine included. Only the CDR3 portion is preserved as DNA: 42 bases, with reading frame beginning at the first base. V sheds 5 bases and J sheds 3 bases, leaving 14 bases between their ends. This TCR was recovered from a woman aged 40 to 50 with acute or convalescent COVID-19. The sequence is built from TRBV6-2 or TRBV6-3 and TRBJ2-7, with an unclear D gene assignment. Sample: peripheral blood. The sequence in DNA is TGTGCCAGCAGTACCCTAGGAAGAAGCTACGAGCAGTACTTC. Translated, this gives CASSTLGRSYEQYF.